The T cell receptor (beta chain) described here comes from a study of T-cell reconstitution after alpha-beta-depleted transplantation in children. Broader study findings: T-cell counts and diversity at one year following transplant were attributed mainly to newly produced T cells. Several hundred graft clones that had expanded were reportedly the source of alpha-beta T cells about two months after transplant.

Preparation of the TCRbeta library used unique molecular identifiers. TCRdb re-derived calls from the PCR reads in MiXCR, one entry per CDR3 protein. This table has hundreds of thousands of distinct CDR3 sequences, approximately 8.4% appearing once. This clonotype was seen repeatedly, ten times or more. What it binds is not known. The sequencing here drew on PBMCs, mostly from graft donor cells, taken 360 days after TCRalphabeta/CD19-depleted stem cell transplant. The TCR comes from a male patient aged 2-15 years who had a stem cell transplant for acute myeloid leukemia, so the T cells may come from the graft donor.

CDR3 sequence (DNA): TGTGCCAGCAGCCGGCGGACAGGGGATTCACCCCTCCACTTT. Protein: CASSRRTGDSPLHF. V gene TRBV7-9 combines with J gene TRBJ1-6; 9 positions match TRBD1. Germline values: CDR1 SEHNR, CDR2 FQNEAQ (reference sequence). This CDR3 is 14 amino acids long. The V and J ends lost 5 bases and 8 bases, in that order; junction bases with no gene match: 4.